This is a list of T cell receptor beta chains from one sample in a study of T cell responses to AZD1222 COVID-19 vaccine. Data came from immunoSEQ multiplex PCR; TCRdb stores just in-frame clones and leaves some out. The sample includes roughly 120,000 clones, about 90% of them seen just once. The sample in question was peripheral blood, obtained on day 0 of AZD1222 vaccination. The receptors come from an adult in good health. CDR3s leave out the opening cysteine and the closing phenylalanine or tryptophan. Not every row has a clone size; where given, it reads once, few, many or a size class.

j_gene: TRBJ2-2; abundance: -; v_gene: TRBV24-1; CDR3aa: ATSDLGAGENTGELF
j_gene: TRBJ2-7; abundance: once; v_gene: TRBV13; CDR3aa: ASSLGQASSYEQY
j_gene: TRBJ2-1; abundance: -; v_gene: TRBV4-3; CDR3aa: ASSQGRRLAGYNEQF
j_gene: TRBJ1-1; abundance: once; v_gene: TRBV5-4; CDR3aa: ASSLVARGLNTEAF
j_gene: TRBJ2-1; abundance: -; v_gene: TRBV10-1; CDR3aa: ASSDGTVNNEQF
j_gene: TRBJ1-1; abundance: -; v_gene: TRBV28; CDR3aa: ASSLGQFSTEAF
j_gene: TRBJ1-5; abundance: once; v_gene: TRBV27; CDR3aa: ASRREVGARNQPQH
j_gene: TRBJ1-2; abundance: -; v_gene: TRBV6-1; CDR3aa: ASSEDTRGVGGYT
j_gene: TRBJ2-1; abundance: many; v_gene: TRBV10-3; CDR3aa: AISEDSAGNEQF
j_gene: TRBJ2-3; abundance: -; v_gene: TRBV7-6; CDR3aa: ASSSHVANPTQY
j_gene: TRBJ2-1; abundance: -; v_gene: TRBV4-3; CDR3aa: ASSHESGGALNEQF
j_gene: TRBJ2-7; abundance: -; v_gene: TRBV3-1/TRBV3-2; CDR3aa: ASSQDSGGGAFYEQY
j_gene: TRBJ2-1; abundance: -; v_gene: TRBV27; CDR3aa: ASSFDRGGLFRNEQF
j_gene: TRBJ2-7; abundance: -; v_gene: TRBV6-5; CDR3aa: ASKTSWSSYEQY
j_gene: TRBJ1-4; abundance: -; v_gene: TRBV3-1/TRBV3-2; CDR3aa: ASSLPTNEKLF
j_gene: TRBJ1-3; abundance: few; v_gene: TRBV2; CDR3aa: ASTSLGGGEGNTIY
j_gene: TRBJ1-4; abundance: -; v_gene: TRBV2; CDR3aa: ASSVVREKLF
j_gene: TRBJ2-3; abundance: once; v_gene: TRBV6-1; CDR3aa: ASSKAPGEGAFTDTQY
j_gene: TRBJ2-7; abundance: -; v_gene: TRBV21-1; CDR3aa: ASGTSGDPQTSYEQY
j_gene: TRBJ1-2; abundance: -; v_gene: TRBV29-1; CDR3aa: SVEDTGGADGYT
j_gene: TRBJ1-2; abundance: -; v_gene: TRBV24-1; CDR3aa: ATSDFAGQNYGYT
j_gene: TRBJ1-1; abundance: -; v_gene: TRBV2; CDR3aa: ASSGQRTVNTEAF
j_gene: TRBJ1-5; abundance: -; v_gene: TRBV4-3; CDR3aa: ASSQDLTGLRSNQPQH
j_gene: TRBJ1-1; abundance: -; v_gene: TRBV19; CDR3aa: ASSIASQTGGASTEAF
j_gene: TRBJ1-5; abundance: -; v_gene: TRBV2; CDR3aa: ASREDTSNQPQH
j_gene: TRBJ2-1; abundance: -; v_gene: TRBV5-6; CDR3aa: ASSPVLVSYNEQF
j_gene: TRBJ1-2; abundance: once; v_gene: TRBV18; CDR3aa: ASSPPWEQPNYGYT
j_gene: TRBJ1-5; abundance: few; v_gene: TRBV7-8; CDR3aa: ASIDRGQGNQPQH